This T cell receptor (beta chain) was documented in a study of T cells in Graves' hyperthyroidism and ophthalmopathy. This clonotype was counted only a few times. The V and J ends lost 5 bases and 0 bases respectively, with 11 bases between them. Germline-derived CDR1 and CDR2 are LNHDA and SQIVND (reference sequence). CDR3 length: 15 amino acids. It was RNA transcripts that yielded the amplified TCR beta CDR3 regions. Researchers ran a first-round RT-PCR on the TCR CDR3 using the HTBI primer set. TCRdb ran MiXCR on the multiplex PCR reads and lists one entry per CDR3 protein. The sample has about 400,000 distinct CDR3 sequences; more than 12% are singletons.

The source is a woman younger than 45 with Graves' hyperthyroidism. The sequencing input was blood. The V and J genes are TRBV19 and TRBJ1-5; D not certain. The CDR3: CASSHNRASNQPQHF. DNA for the CDR3: TGTGCCAGTAGTCATAACCGGGCTAGCAATCAGCCCCAGCATTTT. Together with reference TRBV19 and TRBJ1-5, the CDR3 gives the full variable domain: DGGITQSPKYLFRKEGQNVTLSCEQNLNHDAMYWYRQDPGQGLRLIYYSQIVNDFQKGDIAEGYSVSREKKESFPLTVTSAQKNPTAFYLCASSHNRASNQPQHFGDGTRLSIL.